These T cell receptor beta chains were read from a single sample in a study of blood T cell repertoires in COVID-19. Assay used: immunoSEQ multiplex PCR; TCRdb lists only in-frame clones, some missing. The repertoire consists of roughly 95,000 clones, with roughly four fifths occurring once and the leading ten covering 5.5% to 7.5%. The sequenced sample was peripheral blood. The receptors come from a man between 45 and 60 years old with active or convalescent COVID-19. Both conserved end residues are trimmed from each CDR3. Fields, in order: clone size, V gene, J gene, CDR3 protein. Where a row states a size, it is once, few, many or the class of an expanded clone; other rows omit it.

abundance: .; v_gene: TRBV6-6; j_gene: TRBJ2-1; CDR3aa: ASSQGQGQINEQF
abundance: .; v_gene: TRBV5-1; j_gene: TRBJ2-3; CDR3aa: ASSSGTSGGVSSTDTQY
abundance: .; v_gene: TRBV3-1/TRBV3-2; j_gene: TRBJ2-2; CDR3aa: ASSYSGTSSGELF
abundance: few; v_gene: TRBV5-4; j_gene: TRBJ2-7; CDR3aa: ASSHQDSYEQY
abundance: .; v_gene: TRBV10-3; j_gene: TRBJ2-3; CDR3aa: AITVGGASTDTQY
abundance: .; v_gene: TRBV15; j_gene: TRBJ1-3; CDR3aa: ATSRDDSSGNTIY
abundance: .; v_gene: TRBV18; j_gene: TRBJ2-1; CDR3aa: ASSSSWENEQF
abundance: .; v_gene: TRBV7-9; j_gene: TRBJ1-1; CDR3aa: ASSLRDEAF
abundance: .; v_gene: TRBV27; j_gene: TRBJ2-2; CDR3aa: ASSLFSLQGAGGELF
abundance: .; v_gene: TRBV6-2/TRBV6-3; j_gene: TRBJ2-5; CDR3aa: ASSYPSGGASETQY
abundance: once; v_gene: TRBV28; j_gene: TRBJ1-5; CDR3aa: ASSIWGQGDQPQH
abundance: .; v_gene: TRBV6-4; j_gene: TRBJ1-2; CDR3aa: ASSDRTGAGYT
abundance: .; v_gene: TRBV4-3; j_gene: TRBJ2-1; CDR3aa: ASSQGQDSYNEQF
abundance: .; v_gene: TRBV6-5; j_gene: TRBJ2-5; CDR3aa: ASKVYGEETQY
abundance: .; v_gene: TRBV30; j_gene: TRBJ1-3; CDR3aa: AWNQAASGNTIY
abundance: .; v_gene: TRBV13; j_gene: TRBJ2-7; CDR3aa: ASSLDSSGEQY
abundance: .; v_gene: TRBV5-4; j_gene: TRBJ1-2; CDR3aa: ASSPDRGRGGYT
abundance: .; v_gene: TRBV3-1/TRBV3-2; j_gene: TRBJ1-2; CDR3aa: ASSPWTGTGGYYGYT
abundance: once; v_gene: TRBV27; j_gene: TRBJ2-7; CDR3aa: ASSSNRANEQY
abundance: .; v_gene: TRBV29-1; j_gene: TRBJ1-2; CDR3aa: SVRPGQGIGYT
abundance: .; v_gene: TRBV27; j_gene: TRBJ1-1; CDR3aa: ASSLAGADTEAF
abundance: once; v_gene: TRBV5-1; j_gene: TRBJ2-1; CDR3aa: ASSFTGPGNEQF
abundance: .; v_gene: TRBV30; j_gene: TRBJ2-5; CDR3aa: AWGEPGLETQY
abundance: .; v_gene: TRBV19; j_gene: TRBJ1-5; CDR3aa: ASSMSTTLSNQPQH
abundance: few; v_gene: TRBV7-9; j_gene: TRBJ1-5; CDR3aa: ASSGQGGQPQH
abundance: .; v_gene: TRBV5-5; j_gene: TRBJ1-1; CDR3aa: ASSLWQGGQSGAF
abundance: once; v_gene: TRBV5-4; j_gene: TRBJ2-1; CDR3aa: ASSGTSGGFDEQF
abundance: .; v_gene: TRBV6-5; j_gene: TRBJ2-1; CDR3aa: ASSLGGGSDEQF
abundance: .; v_gene: TRBV7-2; j_gene: TRBJ1-5; CDR3aa: ASSLLFRADQPQH
abundance: .; v_gene: TRBV2; j_gene: TRBJ2-3; CDR3aa: ASSERRGGPSTDTQY
abundance: many; v_gene: TRBV28; j_gene: TRBJ2-3; CDR3aa: ASSSTGRLVTDTQY
abundance: .; v_gene: TRBV23-1; j_gene: TRBJ2-2; CDR3aa: ASSHPGQGTGELF
abundance: .; v_gene: TRBV7-2; j_gene: TRBJ2-7; CDR3aa: ASSLGGTGPNLPYEQY
abundance: .; v_gene: TRBV20-1; j_gene: TRBJ2-5; CDR3aa: SASLAGGPGETQY
abundance: .; v_gene: TRBV6-5; j_gene: TRBJ2-1; CDR3aa: ASSPGTSSNEQF